Following are 15 T cell receptor beta chains from one sample sequenced in a study of blood T cells in healthy people across ages. The second PCR ran about 6 to 12 cycles with a sample-barcoded 5' primer and J-beta primers. TCRdb reprocessed the 5' RACE reads via MiXCR and lists one record per CDR3 protein. In the table there are 1 million to 1.2 million distinct CDR3 sequences, under 40% of which are singletons. Sequenced input: blood. These receptors were collected from a young man in good health.

This clonotype appeared once. This sequence joins TRBV5-1 and TRBJ2-1; 8 bases align to TRBD1. Unmatched junction bases numbered 13, after V lost 4 bases and J lost 7 bases. Germline CDR1 SGHRS, CDR2 YFSETQ. This CDR3 contains 16 residues. In nucleotides, the CDR3 is TGCGCCAGCAGCCCGGAACCCACAGGGGGTAGAAATGAGCAGTTCTTC. Protein product: CASSPEPTGGRNEQFF.

The gene calls are TRBV12-3 or TRBV12-4 and TRBJ1-5; TRBD1 might be the D (5 bases). CDR3 size: 12 residues. Trimming stripped 5 bases from V and 7 bases from J, with 9 bases between. CDR3 bases: TGTGCCAGCAGTGGGGACCGACAGCCCCAGCATTTT. It specifies CASSGDRQPQHF.

This rearrangement joins TRBV5-1 to TRBJ1-1, with 10 bases fitting TRBD1. Germline V gene data show CDR1 as SGHRS and CDR2 as YFSETQ. This CDR3 has 14 residues. V lost 5 bases, J lost 8 bases, and 9 bases stayed unmatched. CDR3 loop: CASRFRTGGPEAFF. CDR3 nucleotide sequence: TGCGCCAGCAGATTTCGGACAGGGGGTCCCGAAGCTTTCTTT.

This chain links TRBV12-3 or TRBV12-4 with TRBJ1-3, with no clear D. V lost 5 bases and J 5 bases, leaving 1 base between the germline ends. CDR3 length: 10 amino acids. The CDR3 spells CASSRNTIYF. The CDR3 region has the DNA TGTGCCAGCAGTCGAAACACCATATATTTT.

V is TRBV7-2 and J is TRBJ2-3; no clear D gene. The V gene lost 2 bases and the J gene lost 0 bases, with 12 bases spanning the gap. The length of the CDR3 is 16 residues. CDR1 is SGHTA, CDR2 FQGNSA, per germline. The DNA of the CDR3 is TGTGCCAGCAGCTTAAGTCGGGTGCTAAGCACAGATACGCAGTATTTT. Its protein is CASSLSRVLSTDTQYF.

Ten or more counts support this clonotype. This may arise from a read error, as a much more abundant clone is one base away. This chain uses TRBV6-2 or TRBV6-3 with TRBJ2-5; D uncertain. CDR1 and CDR2 from the germline V gene are MNHEY and SVGEGT. The CDR3 is made up of 11 amino acids. Trimming cost V 4 bases and J 4 bases, with 4 bases left between them. The CDR3 sequence is CASSFPETQYF. The CDR3 coding sequence is TGTGCCAGCAGTTTCCCAGAGACCCAGTACTTC.

The sample holds a few counts of this clonotype. The V gene is TRBV6-2 or TRBV6-3, the J gene TRBJ2-5; maybe TRBD2 (5 bases). This CDR3 comprises 14 residues. V gave up 2 bases and J gave up 5 bases, with 12 bases separating them. Germline V lookup: CDR1 MNHEY, CDR2 SVGEGT. DNA of the CDR3: TGTGCCAGCAGTTACAAGCGGTGGAAGGAGACCCAGTACTTC. Its protein is CASSYKRWKETQYF.

This clonotype was found a few times. This chain joins TRBV28 and TRBJ1-2, with D perhaps TRBD1 (6 bases). Germline V gene data show CDR1 as MDHEN and CDR2 as SYDVKM. This CDR3 spans 16 amino acids. V shed 6 bases and J shed 2 bases, with 19 bases lying between them. The CDR3 is CASSPWAGATNYGYTF. CDR3 nucleotide sequence: TGTGCCAGCAGCCCCTGGGCAGGGGCTACAAACTATGGCTACACCTTC.

On this clonotype: A much larger clonotype is one base distant, so this may be a read error. The chain is built from TRBV5-1 and TRBJ2-7, with D perhaps given as TRBD1 or TRBD2 (5 bases each). The CDR3 extends over 14 amino acids. Germline V gene lookup returns CDR1 SGHRS and CDR2 YFSETQ. The V gene lost 4 bases and the J gene lost 1 base, with 12 bases spanning the gap. DNA for the CDR3: TGCGCCAGCAGCGTCACCGAGGGGTCCTACGAGCAGTACTTC. As protein: CASSVTEGSYEQYF.

V usage is TRBV27 and J usage is TRBJ1-4; D is possibly TRBD1 (5 bases). The germline CDR1 and CDR2 sequences are MNHEY and SMNVEV (reference sequence). This CDR3 has 16 amino acids. The V gene lost 2 bases and the J gene lost 0 bases, with 10 bases spanning the gap. CDR3 sequence (DNA): TGTGCCAGCAGTTTAGCTCCGGGACCAACTAATGAAAAACTGTTTTTT. Its translation is CASSLAPGPTNEKLFF.

The chain is built from TRBV2 and TRBJ1-2; TRBD1 matches at 7 bases. J lost 0 bases, V lost 7 bases, and 5 bases had no gene match. Germline-derived CDR1 and CDR2 are SNHLY and FYNNEI. The CDR3 has 14 residues. CDR3: CASTDRLPNYGYTF. The CDR3 coding sequence is TGTGCCAGCACGGACAGGCTCCCTAACTATGGCTACACCTTC.

The chain combines TRBV20-1 with TRBJ2-1; tentatively, D is TRBD1 (5 bases). The germline V gene encodes CDR1 DFQATT and CDR2 SNEGSKA (reference sequence). The CDR3 has 14 amino acids. Trimming removed 0 bases at V and 8 bases at J, with 14 bases between. The CDR3 nucleotides read TGCAGTGCTAGAGATAATCAGGGTTTTCATGAGCAGTTCTTC. Translated: CSARDNQGFHEQFF.

This clonotype was picked up a small number of times. V and J are TRBV7-9 and TRBJ1-2; the D is unclear. Germline V gene lookup returns CDR1 SEHNR and CDR2 FQNEAQ (reference sequence). V was shortened by 4 bases and J by 1 base, with 13 bases between the two germline ends. The CDR3 is 15 amino acids. Here the CDR3 DNA reads TGTGCCAGCAGCTCCGGGCCGACGAATAACTATGGCTACACCTTC. Translated, it gives CASSSGPTNNYGYTF.

CDR3 DNA: TGCGCCAGCAGCCAAGGGGCCCTAGTCGGCACAGATACGCAGTATTTT. Protein sequence: CASSQGALVGTDTQYF. The chain links TRBV4-1 to TRBJ2-3; D not certain. Germline CDR1 is MGHRA and CDR2 is YSYEKL. V lost 1 base and J lost 1, with 12 bases in between. CDR3 length: 16 amino acids.

This clonotype was observed a handful of times. The chain joins TRBV20-1 to TRBJ1-2; 7 nucleotides agree with TRBD1. The CDR3 consists of 14 residues. Trimming removed 3 bases from V and 7 bases from J; junction bases left unmatched: 11. Germline lookup yields CDR1 DFQATT and CDR2 SNEGSKA (reference sequence). The CDR3 bases are TGCAGTGCTAGGGGGAAACAGGGGACGGGTGGCTACACCTTC. This encodes CSARGKQGTGGYTF.